The T cell receptor beta chain described here comes from a study of CD8 T cells in Susac syndrome. Random hexamers were used to reverse transcribe an amount of roughly 0.45 to 1 ug RNA. TCRdb re-derived calls from the immunoSEQ multiplex PCR reads in MiXCR, one entry per CDR3 protein. This sample yields some 100,000 distinct CDR3 sequences, of which about 92% are seen a single time; 0.093% belongs to the top ten. Germline V gene data show CDR1 as SEHNR and CDR2 as FQNEAQ (reference sequence). The V end was cut by 5 bases, the J end by 4 bases, with 11 bases between. CDR3 length: 13 amino acids. Negative isolation was used for CD8+ and CD4+ T cells and FACS enrichment for TEMRA cells.

This receptor was identified in a human donor with multiple sclerosis. The specimen was CD4+ T cells from PBMCs. The genes are TRBV7-9 and TRBJ1-2; unclear D gene. In DNA form, the CDR3 reads TGTGCCAGCAGCCGGCCAATGGGCTATGGCTACACCTTC. Translation gives CASSRPMGYGYTF.